The 30 T cell receptor beta chains below were found in one sample sequenced in a study of shared clonotypes between healthy human individuals. Assay: immunoSEQ multiplex PCR; the TCRdb copy retains only in-frame clones and omits some. The profile covers more than 2 million clones, with about 95% appearing a single time and around 0.13% taken by the ten largest. The sequencing input was naive CD4+ T cells sorted from blood. Noted subset: CD45RA+ positively selected. Receptors were obtained from a man between 18 and 29 years old in good health.

The V call is TRBV5-1, the J call TRBJ1-1, with a weak D call TRBD1 (6 bases). V lost 3 bases, J lost 1 base, and 19 bases lay in between. Germline V gene lookup returns CDR1 SGHRS and CDR2 YFSETQ. CDR3 size: 17 residues. CDR3 amino acids: CASSSVRGPAGNTEAFF. CDR3 in DNA: TGCGCCAGCAGCTCCGTCAGGGGCCCCGCAGGGAACACTGAAGCTTTCTTT. The whole variable domain, filled in from reference TRBV5-1 and TRBJ1-1, reads KAGVTQTPRYLIKTRGQQVTLSCSPISGHRSVSWYQQTPGQGLQFLFEYFSETQRNKGNFPGRFSGRQFSNSRSEMNVSTLELGDSALYLCASSSVRGPAGNTEAFFGQGTRLTVV.

As for this clone: Other DNA sequences from this sample encode an identical CDR3 as well. This rearrangement joins TRBV15 to TRBJ2-5; the D is unclear. This CDR3 comprises 12 residues. Trimming shortened V by 0 bases and J by 6 bases, and 5 bases separated the two germline ends. Germline V CDR1 and CDR2: LNHNV, YYDKDF (reference sequence). The CDR3 loop is CATSRDRQTQYF. The CDR3 nucleotides read TGTGCCACCAGCAGAGATAGGCAGACCCAGTACTTC.

Turning to this clone: This may come from a read error, since a much larger clone is one base off. Additional DNA sequences in this sample encode the identical CDR3. The chain joins TRBV30 to TRBJ1-4; weak D call: TRBD1 (5 bases). Germline loops: CDR1 GTSNPN, CDR2 SVGIG (reference sequence). CDR3 length equals 12 residues. V was clipped by 4 bases and J by 7 bases, with 10 bases between them. The CDR3 bases are TGTGCCTGGAAGGGGTCAGGTGAAAAACTGTTTTTT. It specifies CAWKGSGEKLFF.

The chain links TRBV7-2 to TRBJ2-5; TRBD2 matches at 7 bases. The length of the CDR3 is 14 residues. The germline V gene has CDR1 SGHTA and CDR2 FQGNSA. J gave up 7 bases and V 4 bases, and 9 bases lay outside the gene matches. CDR3 DNA: TGTGCCAGCAGCTCTTTTGAGACTAGCTGGACCCAGTACTTC. Its translation: CASSSFETSWTQYF.

For the CDR3, the DNA is TGTGCCAGCAGTTTTTTAGCGGGCTACGAGCAGTACTTC. It specifies CASSFLAGYEQYF. The chain uses TRBV27 and TRBJ2-7, with TRBD2 matching 7 bases. Losses at the gene ends were 3 bases for V and 3 bases for J; bases not matched to a gene: 2. The CDR3 runs to 13 residues. Germline lookup yields CDR1 MNHEY and CDR2 SMNVEV (reference sequence).

The CDR3 sequence is CAIQGDRNGYTF. The CDR3 nucleotides are TGTGCCATCCAAGGAGACAGAAATGGCTACACCTTC. V gene TRBV10-3 combines with J gene TRBJ1-2, with D tentatively TRBD1 (5 bases). The V and J ends lost 8 bases and 6 bases respectively, with 13 bases between them. The CDR3 spans 12 residues. The V gene's germline CDR1 is ENHRY and CDR2 SYGVKD.

This clone was observed once. V is TRBV6-6 and J is TRBJ2-5, with no clear D. Germline CDR1 reads MNHNY; CDR2 reads SVGAGI (reference sequence). With 5 bases removed from V and 4 bases from J, the gap between germline ends came to 5 bases. This CDR3 comprises 11 residues. For the CDR3, the DNA is TGTGCCAGCAGTATCTCAGAGACCCAGTACTTC. Amino acid sequence: CASSISETQYF.

The V and J genes are TRBV6-1 and TRBJ1-2; D is undetermined. V lost 10 bases to trimming and J lost 5 bases, with 11 bases between them. Germline values: CDR1 MNHNS, CDR2 SASEGT. This CDR3 is 11 amino acids long. The CDR3 DNA reads as TGTGCCATCCAGAACCCTTATGGCTACACCTTC. Translated: CAIQNPYGYTF.

This chain connects TRBV28 to TRBJ1-5, with a tentative D call TRBD1 (5 bases). The CDR3 contains 17 residues. V was cut by 5 bases and J by 0 bases, with 17 bases left in between. Germline V lookup: CDR1 MDHEN, CDR2 SYDVKM. CDR3: CASSPRTSFYSNQPQHF. As DNA, the CDR3 is TGTGCCAGCAGTCCCCGGACATCCTTTTATAGCAATCAGCCCCAGCATTTT.

This chain links TRBV27 with TRBJ1-1; TRBD1 matches at 8 bases. Trimming at V came to 0 bases and at J to 4 bases, leaving 4 bases not matched to a gene. The CDR3 is 15 residues long. Germline V gene lookup returns CDR1 MNHEY and CDR2 SMNVEV (reference sequence). CDR3 in amino acids: CASSLSTGVFTEAFF. CDR3 DNA sequence: TGTGCCAGCAGTTTATCGACAGGGGTATTCACTGAAGCTTTCTTT.

The J gene is TRBJ2-7, the V gene TRBV19; TRBD1 might be the D (6 bases). The ends were cut back, 5 bases at V and 2 bases at J, with 10 bases in the middle. Germline loops: CDR1 LNHDA, CDR2 SQIVND (reference sequence). CDR3 length: 13 amino acids. CDR3 region: CASSQDRTYEQYF. CDR3 coding DNA: TGTGCCAGTAGTCAAGACAGGACCTACGAGCAGTACTTC.

The chain is built from TRBV7-9 and TRBJ2-2, with TRBD1 identical over 8 bases. Germline-derived CDR1 and CDR2 are SEHNR and FQNEAQ (reference sequence). This CDR3 contains 16 residues. V shed 5 bases and J 2 bases; nucleotides not matched to a gene: 7. The CDR3, as DNA: TGTGCCAGCAGCGGACGACAGGGGCGAAACACCGGGGAGCTGTTTTTT. It specifies CASSGRQGRNTGELFF.

V gene TRBV10-3 combines with J gene TRBJ2-7; a possible D gene is TRBD2 (6 bases). V was shortened by 10 bases and J by 1 base, with 14 bases between the two germline ends. Per germline, CDR1 ENHRY and CDR2 SYGVKD. There are 13 residues in the CDR3. Here the CDR3 reads CATREVLSYEQYF. The CDR3 nucleotides read TGTGCCACCAGGGAGGTCCTTTCCTACGAGCAGTACTTC.

The chain combines TRBV30 with TRBJ2-7; D call uncertain. CDR1 is GTSNPN and CDR2 is SVGIG in the germline V gene (reference sequence). The CDR3 covers 11 residues. V lost 2 bases and J 7 bases, leaving 9 bases between the germline ends. CDR3 sequence: CAWSRSEEQYF. The CDR3 DNA is TGTGCCTGGAGTAGATCCGAAGAGCAGTACTTC. The whole variable domain, filled in from reference TRBV30 and TRBJ2-7, reads SQTIHQWPATLVQPVGSPLSLECTVEGTSNPNLYWYRQAAGRGLQLLFYSVGIGQISSEVPQNLSASRPQDRQFILSSKKLLLSDSGFYLCAWSRSEEQYFGPGTRLTVT.

V is TRBV5-1 and J is TRBJ2-7; 8 bases are shared with TRBD1. Germline assignment: CDR1 SGHRS and CDR2 YFSETQ. Trimming cost V 9 bases and J 5 bases; bases outside gene matches: 13. This CDR3 region has 14 residues. The CDR3 DNA follows: TGCGCCACCGGGGACAGGCCCGGACCCCACGAGCAGTACTTC. Its protein product is CATGDRPGPHEQYF.

V is TRBV7-2 and J is TRBJ2-7, with 8 bases matching TRBD1. V shed 5 bases, J shed 2 bases, and the junction held 8 bases outside the gene matches. Germline loops: CDR1 SGHTA, CDR2 FQGNSA. This CDR3 spans 15 amino acids. CDR3 amino acids: CASSPGQGATYEQYF. The CDR3 nucleotides read TGTGCCAGCAGCCCTGGGCAGGGGGCGACCTACGAGCAGTACTTC.

This clone has only one observation. This chain joins TRBV6-6 and TRBJ1-1, with D tentatively TRBD1 (6 bases). Trimming left V 6 bases short and J 1 base short, with 18 bases between. The germline V gene has CDR1 MNHNY and CDR2 SVGAGI (reference sequence). CDR3 length: 16 amino acids. CDR3 loop: CASSPGGGRRNTEAFF. The CDR3 coding sequence is TGTGCCAGCAGCCCCGGGGGGGGGCGTAGGAACACTGAAGCTTTCTTT.

The chain employs TRBV6-1 and TRBJ1-1, with D possibly matching TRBD1 (5 bases). The CDR3 has 12 residues. Trimming cost V 8 bases and J 6 bases, with 13 bases left between them. Germline V CDR1 and CDR2: MNHNS, SASEGT. CDR3 sequence: CASLKTGSEAFF. CDR3 in DNA: TGTGCCAGCCTCAAAACAGGTTCTGAAGCTTTCTTT.

Of note for this clone: Other DNA sequences in the same sample also yield this CDR3. The chain has TRBV2 and TRBJ2-2; D not resolved. The CDR3 contains 14 residues. V lost 6 bases and J lost 1, with 9 bases in between. The V gene's germline CDR1 is SNHLY and CDR2 FYNNEI. The CDR3 DNA reads TGTGCCAGCAGCTTCCAAGGGAACACCGGGGAGCTGTTTTTT. It translates to CASSFQGNTGELFF.

This chain connects TRBV4-1 to TRBJ1-6; no clear D. CDR1 is MGHRA and CDR2 is YSYEKL in the germline V gene. The CDR3 contains 15 residues. V was trimmed by 4 bases and J by 9 bases, leaving 16 bases between them. CDR3 region: CASSRTIIDSSPLHF. The CDR3 DNA sequence: TGCGCCAGCAGCCGCACCATCATCGATAGTTCACCCCTCCACTTT.

This rearrangement joins TRBV6-6 to TRBJ2-5; D perhaps matches TRBD1 (5 bases). The V gene's germline CDR1 is MNHNY and CDR2 SVGAGI (reference sequence). Trimming cost V 4 bases and J 4 bases, with 10 bases left between them. The CDR3 is 13 residues long. This chain's CDR3 is CASSWGRGETQYF. The CDR3 nucleotides read TGTGCCAGCAGTTGGGGTAGGGGAGAGACCCAGTACTTC.

The rearrangement links TRBV10-2 to TRBJ1-2; 7 nucleotides agree with TRBD1. Germline CDR1 WSHSY, CDR2 SAAADI. J was trimmed by 3 bases and V by 6 bases; bases with no gene match: 1. This CDR3 region has 12 residues. The DNA of the CDR3 is TGCGCCAGCAGCACAGGGGACTATGGCTACACCTTC. Translation gives CASSTGDYGYTF.

For this clone: The same CDR3 also results from other DNA sequences found in this sample. The chain employs TRBV5-1 and TRBJ2-7; D possibly corresponds to TRBD1 (5 bases). The germline V and J ends were trimmed by 7 bases and 0 bases, with 11 bases remaining between them. Germline lookup yields CDR1 SGHRS and CDR2 YFSETQ. This CDR3 is 13 amino acids long. The CDR3 protein is CASRQSSSYEQYF. The CDR3 DNA is TGCGCCAGCCGACAGTCGAGCTCCTACGAGCAGTACTTC.

CDR3 nucleotides: TGTGCCAGTAGTATAGAGACTAGTCCCTACAATGAGCAGTTCTTC. Translation gives CASSIETSPYNEQFF. This rearrangement joins TRBV19 to TRBJ2-1; a weak D match, TRBD2 (6 bases). The V end lost 0 bases, the J end lost 2 bases, and 8 bases lay between the germline ends. The V gene's germline CDR1 is LNHDA and CDR2 SQIVND (reference sequence). This CDR3 spans 15 amino acids. Using reference TRBV19 and TRBJ2-1 for the parts outside the CDR3, the full variable domain is DGGITQSPKYLFRKEGQNVTLSCEQNLNHDAMYWYRQDPGQGLRLIYYSQIVNDFQKGDIAEGYSVSREKKESFPLTVTSAQKNPTAFYLCASSIETSPYNEQFFGPGTRLTVL.

The chain carries TRBV7-8 and TRBJ1-6; 8 positions match TRBD1. The V gene's germline CDR1 is SGHVS and CDR2 FQNEAQ. Trimming cost V 5 bases and J 4 bases; bases outside gene matches: 7. This CDR3 region has 16 residues. The CDR3, as DNA: TGTGCCAGCAGCCCGCCCCGGACAGGGTATAATTCACCCCTCCACTTT. It yields the protein CASSPPRTGYNSPLHF.

The rearrangement links TRBV19 to TRBJ2-7; 7 positions agree with TRBD1. CDR3 length: 13 residues. The J segment lost 2 bases and the V segment lost 7 bases, leaving 5 bases of the junction unmatched. CDR1 is LNHDA and CDR2 is SQIVND in the germline V gene (reference sequence). This chain's CDR3 is CASKGQFTYEQYF. The CDR3, as DNA: TGTGCCAGTAAGGGACAGTTCACCTACGAGCAGTACTTC.

CDR3 DNA: TGTGCCAGCAGTTTATACAACAGCTATGGCTACACCTTC. It specifies CASSLYNSYGYTF. The chain has TRBV28 and TRBJ1-2; no clear D gene. Germline CDR1 is MDHEN and CDR2 is SYDVKM. The V end lost 1 base, the J end lost 4 bases, and 7 bases lay between the germline ends. This CDR3 region has 13 residues.

As regards this clone: The sample contains more than one DNA sequence encoding this CDR3. The CDR3 nucleotides read TGTGCCAGCAGCTATGGGCAGGGCACTGAAGCTTTCTTT. Its protein is CASSYGQGTEAFF. The V call is TRBV11-1, the J call TRBJ1-1; possible D gene TRBD1, 5 bases. Germline V gene data show CDR1 as SGHAT and CDR2 as FQDESV (reference sequence). The CDR3 sequence is 13 residues long. V lost 4 bases and J 4 bases, leaving 10 bases between the germline ends. The whole variable domain, filled in from reference TRBV11-1 and TRBJ1-1, reads EAEVAQSPRYKITEKSQAVAFWCDPISGHATLYWYRQILGQGPELLVQFQDESVVDDSQLPKDRFSAERLKGVDSTLKIQPAELGDSAMYLCASSYGQGTEAFFGQGTRLTVV.

This clone was seen a handful of times. The genes are TRBV7-9 and TRBJ2-7; TRBD2 agrees at 7 bases. The CDR3 contains 16 residues. The germline V gene encodes CDR1 SEHNR and CDR2 FQNEAQ (reference sequence). Trimming took 5 bases from V and 2 from J; bases not matched to a gene: 12. Here the CDR3 reads CASSPQQAGSTYEQYF. The CDR3 DNA reads TGTGCCAGCAGCCCCCAACAAGCGGGGTCTACCTACGAGCAGTACTTC.

The gene calls are TRBV7-2 and TRBJ1-2, with D tentatively TRBD1 (5 bases). V was clipped by 4 bases and J by 1 base, with 16 bases between them. The CDR3 totals 16 residues. Germline V gene lookup returns CDR1 SGHTA and CDR2 FQGNSA. In DNA, the CDR3 is TGTGCCAGCAGCTGGGAAAGCCGGGACCTTAACTATGGCTACACCTTC. This sequence encodes CASSWESRDLNYGYTF.